The sequence of this T cell receptor (beta chain) was determined in a study of T cell repertoires in cytomegalovirus infection. Overall study context: Matching HLA type and CMV infection were both indicated by public TCR beta signatures. Study outcomes and limitations: HLA-C-restricted, CMV-specific TCR beta clonotypes were dominant ex vivo. The cumulative frequency of public TCR beta families identified carriers of CMV plus the relevant HLA.

TCRdb ran MiXCR on the reads and lists one entry per CDR3 protein. The sample includes under 600,000 distinct CDR3 sequences, about 15% of them seen just once. This CDR3 has 15 amino acids. Between the trimmed V and J ends, which lost 6 bases and 0 bases, there was a span of 11 bases. CDR1 and CDR2 from the germline V gene are MDHEN and SYDVKM. In this sample, this clonotype turned up many times. Its antigen is unidentified. Sequencing used CD8+ T cells from PBMCs. This TCR was sampled from a human donor in good health (CMV status not recorded). Some clones in this sample may be carry-over from other donors' samples. The genes are TRBV28 and TRBJ1-4; D is ambiguous. The CDR3, as DNA: TGTGCCAGCAGCAATTCAAGACCAACTAATGAAAAACTGTTTTTT. It yields the protein CASSNSRPTNEKLFF.